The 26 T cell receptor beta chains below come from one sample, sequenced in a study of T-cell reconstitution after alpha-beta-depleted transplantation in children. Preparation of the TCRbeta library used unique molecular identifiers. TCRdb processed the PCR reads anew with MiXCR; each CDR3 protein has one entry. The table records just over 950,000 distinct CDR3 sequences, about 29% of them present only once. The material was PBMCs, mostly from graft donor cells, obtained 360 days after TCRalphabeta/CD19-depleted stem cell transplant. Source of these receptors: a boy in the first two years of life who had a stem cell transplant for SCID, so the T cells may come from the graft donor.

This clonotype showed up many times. CDR3 coding DNA: TGTGCCAGCAGGTTGGCGGGGACGAACACCGGGGAGCTGTTTTTT. It is translated as CASRLAGTNTGELFF. The chain is built from TRBV12-3 or TRBV12-4 and TRBJ2-2; tentatively, D is TRBD2 (6 bases). The CDR3 loop spans 15 amino acids. V dropped 6 bases and J dropped 0 bases, with 11 bases sitting between them.

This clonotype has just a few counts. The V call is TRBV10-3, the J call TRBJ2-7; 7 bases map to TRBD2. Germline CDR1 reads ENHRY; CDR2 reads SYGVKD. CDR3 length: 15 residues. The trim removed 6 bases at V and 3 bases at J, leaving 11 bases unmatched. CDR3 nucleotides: TGTGCCATCAGAGCGGGACCGGGAGATGGCTACGAGCAGTACTTC. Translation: CAIRAGPGDGYEQYF.

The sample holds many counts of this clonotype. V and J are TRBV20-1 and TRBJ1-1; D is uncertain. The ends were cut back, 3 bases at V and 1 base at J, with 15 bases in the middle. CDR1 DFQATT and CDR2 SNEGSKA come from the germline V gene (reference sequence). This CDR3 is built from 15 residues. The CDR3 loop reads CSASLYGVTNTEAFF. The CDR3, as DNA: TGCAGTGCTAGTCTGTACGGGGTTACGAACACTGAAGCTTTCTTT.

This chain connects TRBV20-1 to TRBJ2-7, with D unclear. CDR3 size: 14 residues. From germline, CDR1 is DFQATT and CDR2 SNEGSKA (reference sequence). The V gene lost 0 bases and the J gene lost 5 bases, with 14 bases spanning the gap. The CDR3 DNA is TGCAGTGCTAGAGAAGAAAGGGCCCCTAACGAGCAGTACTTC. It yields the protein CSAREERAPNEQYF.

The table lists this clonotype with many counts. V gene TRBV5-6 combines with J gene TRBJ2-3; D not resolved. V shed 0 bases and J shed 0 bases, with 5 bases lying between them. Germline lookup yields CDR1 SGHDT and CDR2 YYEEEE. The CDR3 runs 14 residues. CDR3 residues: CASSLVQSTDTQYF. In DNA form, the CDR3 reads TGTGCCAGCAGCTTGGTGCAGAGCACAGATACGCAGTATTTT.

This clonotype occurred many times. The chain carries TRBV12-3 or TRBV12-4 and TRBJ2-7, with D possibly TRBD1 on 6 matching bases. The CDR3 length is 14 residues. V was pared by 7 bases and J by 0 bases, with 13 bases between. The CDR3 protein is CASKLTGPSYEQYF. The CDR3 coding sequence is TGTGCCAGCAAATTGACAGGACCCTCCTACGAGCAGTACTTC.

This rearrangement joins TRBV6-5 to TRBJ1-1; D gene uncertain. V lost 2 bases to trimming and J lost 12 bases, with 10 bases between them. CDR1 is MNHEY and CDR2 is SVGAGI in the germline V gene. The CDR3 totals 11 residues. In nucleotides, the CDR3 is TGTGCCAGCAGTTACCGAAAGACGACTTTCTTT. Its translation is CASSYRKTTFF.

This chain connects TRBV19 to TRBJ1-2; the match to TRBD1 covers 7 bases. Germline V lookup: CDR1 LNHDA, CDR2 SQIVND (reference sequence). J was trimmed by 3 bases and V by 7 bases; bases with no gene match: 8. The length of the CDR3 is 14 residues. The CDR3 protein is CASTRQGVDYGYTF. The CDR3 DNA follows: TGTGCCAGTACCCGACAGGGAGTTGACTATGGCTACACCTTC.

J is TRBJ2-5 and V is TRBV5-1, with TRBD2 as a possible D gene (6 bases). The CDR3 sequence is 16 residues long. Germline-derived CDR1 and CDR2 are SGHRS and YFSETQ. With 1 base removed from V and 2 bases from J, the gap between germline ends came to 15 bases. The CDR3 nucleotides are TGCGCCAGCAGCTTGAGGCGTCCTGGAGGGCAAGAGACCCAGTACTTC. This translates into CASSLRRPGGQETQYF.

DNA of the CDR3: TGTGCCAGCAGCGCACATGAGACCCAGTACTTC. It is translated as CASSAHETQYF. The chain is built from TRBV7-9 and TRBJ2-5; D remains ambiguous. The CDR3 runs to 11 residues. The V gene lost 5 bases and the J gene lost 5 bases, with 6 bases spanning the gap. The V gene's germline CDR1 is SEHNR and CDR2 FQNEAQ (reference sequence).

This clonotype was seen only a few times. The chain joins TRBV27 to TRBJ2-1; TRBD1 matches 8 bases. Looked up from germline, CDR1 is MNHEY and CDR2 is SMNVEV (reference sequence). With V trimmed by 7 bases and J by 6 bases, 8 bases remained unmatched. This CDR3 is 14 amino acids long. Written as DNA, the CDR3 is TGTGCCAGCATAAGGACAGGGCGAGGCAATGAGCAGTTCTTC. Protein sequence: CASIRTGRGNEQFF.

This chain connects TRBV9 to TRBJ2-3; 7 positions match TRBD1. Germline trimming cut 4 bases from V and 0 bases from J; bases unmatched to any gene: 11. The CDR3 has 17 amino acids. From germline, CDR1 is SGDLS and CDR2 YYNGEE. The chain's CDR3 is CASSLGNRGLSTDTQYF. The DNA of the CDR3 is TGTGCCAGCAGCCTAGGGAACAGGGGTCTGAGCACAGATACGCAGTATTTT.

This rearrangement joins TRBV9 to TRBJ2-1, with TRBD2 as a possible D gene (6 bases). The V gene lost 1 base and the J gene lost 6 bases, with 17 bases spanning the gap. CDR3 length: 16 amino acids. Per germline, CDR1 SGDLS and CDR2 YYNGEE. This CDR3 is CASSVLPGSGSNEQFF. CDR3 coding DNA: TGTGCCAGCAGCGTACTCCCCGGGAGCGGTTCCAATGAGCAGTTCTTC.

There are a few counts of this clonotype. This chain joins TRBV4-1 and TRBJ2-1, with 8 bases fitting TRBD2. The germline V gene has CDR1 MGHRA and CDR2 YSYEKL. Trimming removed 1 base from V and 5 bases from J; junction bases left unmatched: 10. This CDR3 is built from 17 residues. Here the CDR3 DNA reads TGCGCCAGCAGCCAAGTATCGACTAGCGCTTTAAACAATGAGCAGTTCTTC. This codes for CASSQVSTSALNNEQFF.

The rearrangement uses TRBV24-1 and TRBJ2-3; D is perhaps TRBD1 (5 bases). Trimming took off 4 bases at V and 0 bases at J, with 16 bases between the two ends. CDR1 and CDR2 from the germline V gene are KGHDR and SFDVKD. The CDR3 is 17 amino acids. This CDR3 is CATSDLRQGPSTDTQYF. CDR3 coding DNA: TGTGCCACCAGTGACCTACGCCAGGGTCCCAGCACAGATACGCAGTATTTT.

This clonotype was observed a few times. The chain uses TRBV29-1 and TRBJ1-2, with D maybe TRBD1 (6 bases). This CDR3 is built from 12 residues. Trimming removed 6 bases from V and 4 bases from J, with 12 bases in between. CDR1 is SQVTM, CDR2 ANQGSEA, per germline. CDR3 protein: CSVLGQSYGYTF. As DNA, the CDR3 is TGCAGCGTCCTCGGACAGAGCTATGGCTACACCTTC.

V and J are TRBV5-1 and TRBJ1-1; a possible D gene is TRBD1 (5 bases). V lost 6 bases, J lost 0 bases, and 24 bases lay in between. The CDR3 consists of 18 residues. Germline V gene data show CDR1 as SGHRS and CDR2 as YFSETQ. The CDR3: CASMGGSLFGHLNTEAFF. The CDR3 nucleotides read TGCGCCAGCATGGGCGGCAGCTTATTCGGACACTTGAACACTGAAGCTTTCTTT.

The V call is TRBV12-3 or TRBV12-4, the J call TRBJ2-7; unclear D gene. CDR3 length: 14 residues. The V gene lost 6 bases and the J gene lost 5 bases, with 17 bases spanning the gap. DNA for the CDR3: TGTGCCAGCAGCCCCGGTAGGGTAAGCAACGAGCAGTACTTC. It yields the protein CASSPGRVSNEQYF.

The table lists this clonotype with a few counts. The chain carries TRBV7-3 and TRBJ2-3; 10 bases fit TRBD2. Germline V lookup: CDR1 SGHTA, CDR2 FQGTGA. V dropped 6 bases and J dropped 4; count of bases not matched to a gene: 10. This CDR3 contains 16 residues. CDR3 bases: TGTGCCAGCAGTCCAGCGCTTCTAGCGGGGGCAGATACGCAGTATTTT. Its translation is CASSPALLAGADTQYF.

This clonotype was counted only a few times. CDR3 in DNA: TGCAGTGCTACGGGACAGGGGGCCTCCTACAATGAGCAGTTCTTC. This translates into CSATGQGASYNEQFF. This chain uses TRBV20-1 with TRBJ2-1, with 12 nucleotides matching TRBD1. Germline-derived CDR1 and CDR2 are DFQATT and SNEGSKA (reference sequence). V lost 4 bases, J lost 0 bases, and 1 base stayed unmatched. The length of the CDR3 is 15 residues.

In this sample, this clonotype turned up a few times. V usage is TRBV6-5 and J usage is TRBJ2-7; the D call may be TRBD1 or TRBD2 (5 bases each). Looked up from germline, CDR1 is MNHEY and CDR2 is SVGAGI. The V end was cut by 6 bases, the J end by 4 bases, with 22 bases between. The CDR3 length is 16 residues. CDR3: CASSYARGPLFYEQYF. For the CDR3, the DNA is TGTGCCAGCAGCTATGCTCGGGGCCCCCTTTTTTACGAGCAGTACTTC.

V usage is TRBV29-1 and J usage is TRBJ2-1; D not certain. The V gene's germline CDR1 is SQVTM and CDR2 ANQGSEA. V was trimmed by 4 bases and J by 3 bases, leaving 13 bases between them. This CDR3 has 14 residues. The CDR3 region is CSVVIMGFYNEQFF. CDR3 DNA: TGCAGCGTTGTGATTATGGGGTTCTACAATGAGCAGTTCTTC.

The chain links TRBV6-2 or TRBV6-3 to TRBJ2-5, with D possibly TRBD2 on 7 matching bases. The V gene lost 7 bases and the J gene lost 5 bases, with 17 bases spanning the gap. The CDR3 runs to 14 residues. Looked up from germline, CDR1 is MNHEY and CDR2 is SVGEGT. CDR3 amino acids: CASNDIGGPETQYF. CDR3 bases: TGTGCCAGCAACGACATCGGGGGGCCGGAGACCCAGTACTTC.

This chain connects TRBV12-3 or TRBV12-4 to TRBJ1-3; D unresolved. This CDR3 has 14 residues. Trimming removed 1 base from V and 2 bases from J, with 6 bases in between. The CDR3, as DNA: TGTGCCAGCAGTTTAGGGAAGACTGGAAACACCATATATTTT. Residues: CASSLGKTGNTIYF.

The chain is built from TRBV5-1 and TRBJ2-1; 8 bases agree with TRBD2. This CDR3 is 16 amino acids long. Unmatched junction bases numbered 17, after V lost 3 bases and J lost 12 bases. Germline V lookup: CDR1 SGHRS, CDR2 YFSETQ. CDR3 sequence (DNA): TGCGCCAGCAGCTCCCATTCATCAATAGCGGGGACCGGGCAGTTCTTC. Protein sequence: CASSSHSSIAGTGQFF.

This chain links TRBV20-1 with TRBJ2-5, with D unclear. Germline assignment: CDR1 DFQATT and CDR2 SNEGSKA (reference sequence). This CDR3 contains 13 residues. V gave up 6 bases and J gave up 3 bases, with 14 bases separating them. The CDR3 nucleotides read TGCAGTGCGAATACCGGGCCAAAAGAGACCCAGTACTTC. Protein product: CSANTGPKETQYF.